Included here is one T cell receptor (beta chain) sequence, with context. Trimming removed 6 bases at V and 5 bases at J, with 17 bases between. The CDR3 is made up of 14 amino acids. CDR1 is SEHNR, CDR2 FQNEAQ, per germline (reference sequence). These data are taken from a study of blood T cell repertoires in COVID-19. As for the study in general: T cells, B-cell-depleted T cells, or PBMCs supplied cDNA or gDNA.

Original methodology: Estimates of nucleated cell counts were drawn from the amplification of reference gene primers. TCRdb's table, derived via immunoSEQ multiplex PCR, lists solely in-frame clones and lacks some. V and J calls and clone size follow that table, whereas D and trimming were derived from the DNA. There are more than 250,000 clones in the sample; 70% to 90% occur only once, and approximately 2% lies in the top ten. This TCR was sampled from a woman between 25 and 40 years old who had recovered from COVID-19. The material sequenced was peripheral blood. This chain joins TRBV7-9 and TRBJ2-7; D is perhaps TRBD1 (5 bases). Written as DNA, the CDR3 is TGTGCCAGCAGTCGAAGAGACAGCCCCAACGAGCAGTACTTC. Its protein is CASSRRDSPNEQYF.